Presented here are 9 T cell receptor beta chains from one specimen sequenced in a study of patients and donors after allogeneic stem cell transplantation. TCRdb used MiXCR to reprocess the RT-PCR reads, holding one entry per CDR3 protein. The table has 100,000 to 130,000 distinct CDR3 sequences, 35% seen once. Sequenced input: blood, either unsorted or a sorted T cell fraction (not recorded which). Every receptor here comes from a human donor who was either an allogeneic HSCT recipient or a stem cell or donor lymphocyte infusion donor (not recorded which). It is not recorded whose cells these are; they may come from a transplant donor.

The CDR3 DNA is TGCAGCGTTTGGGGGAACTATGGCTACACCTTC. Translating it yields CSVWGNYGYTF. V is TRBV29-1 and J is TRBJ1-2, with a possible D match to TRBD1 (5 bases). The CDR3 spans 11 residues. Looked up from germline, CDR1 is SQVTM and CDR2 is ANQGSEA. V was pared by 5 bases and J by 2 bases, with 6 bases between.

The V and J genes are TRBV6-1 and TRBJ1-1; tentative D call: TRBD1 (5 bases). V lost 6 bases, J lost 0 bases, and 11 bases lay in between. CDR1 is MNHNS and CDR2 is SASEGT in the germline V gene. The CDR3 has 14 residues. The DNA of the CDR3 is TGTGCCAGCAGCGCGGGACGGATGAACACTGAAGCTTTCTTT. It encodes CASSAGRMNTEAFF.

The table lists this clonotype with a few counts. The chain employs TRBV6-5 and TRBJ2-7, with 10 positions matching TRBD2. From germline, CDR1 is MNHEY and CDR2 SVGAGI. CDR3 length: 14 amino acids. Trimming cost V 10 bases and J 7 bases; bases outside gene matches: 13. The CDR3, as DNA: TGTGCCATCCTCTTAAGCGGGAGGGCCGATGAGCAGTACTTC. Residues: CAILLSGRADEQYF.

The chain combines TRBV24-1 with TRBJ2-1; a weak D match, TRBD1 (6 bases). Germline V lookup: CDR1 KGHDR, CDR2 SFDVKD. The V end was cut by 4 bases, the J end by 4 bases, with 13 bases between. The CDR3 runs to 15 residues. As DNA, the CDR3 is TGTGCCACCAGTGACCGTGGACAGCTTTACAATGAGCAGTTCTTC. It codes for CATSDRGQLYNEQFF.

The chain combines TRBV7-9 with TRBJ2-1; possible D gene TRBD2, 6 bases. V dropped 0 bases and J dropped 2 bases, with 11 bases sitting between them. The germline CDR1 and CDR2 sequences are SEHNR and FQNEAQ (reference sequence). The CDR3 runs 16 residues. The CDR3 region has the DNA TGTGCCAGCAGCTTAGCGGCGGGGCCAACCTACAATGAGCAGTTCTTC. Protein product: CASSLAAGPTYNEQFF. Looking up the rest from reference TRBV7-9 and TRBJ2-1 gives the full variable domain: DTGVSQNPRHKITKRGQNVTFRCDPISEHNRLYWYRQTLGQGPEFLTYFQNEAQLEKSRLLSDRFSAERPKGSFSTLEIQRTEQGDSAMYLCASSLAAGPTYNEQFFGPGTRLTVL.

This chain connects TRBV4-3 to TRBJ1-2; 11 bases map to TRBD1. CDR1 and CDR2 (germline): LGHNA, YSLEER. The CDR3 loop spans 13 amino acids. The V segment lost 5 bases and the J segment 8 bases; nucleotides outside the gene matches: 4. In DNA, the CDR3 is TGCGCCAGCAGCGGACAGGGGGCGAACGGCTACACCTTC. This translates into CASSGQGANGYTF.

This chain uses TRBV7-9 with TRBJ2-5; the D is unclear. CDR1 is SEHNR and CDR2 is FQNEAQ in the germline V gene (reference sequence). The CDR3 runs 17 residues. The V end lost 1 base, the J end lost 3 bases, and 18 bases lay between the germline ends. The CDR3 here is CASSLVRLGGRKETQYF. DNA of the CDR3: TGTGCCAGCAGCTTAGTCCGGTTAGGCGGACGGAAAGAGACCCAGTACTTC.

The chain links TRBV10-3 to TRBJ2-1; 13 bases align to TRBD2. The V segment lost 1 base and the J segment 7 bases; nucleotides outside the gene matches: 1. The germline CDR1 and CDR2 sequences are ENHRY and SYGVKD. The length of the CDR3 is 15 residues. In DNA form, the CDR3 reads TGTGCCATCAGTGAGTGGACTAGCGGGAGAAATGAGCAGTTCTTC. The encoded protein is CAISEWTSGRNEQFF.

Concerning this clonotype itself: Because the CDR3's place on the DNA is in doubt, the DNA is left out and the CDR3 is given as listed by TCRdb. The chain has TRBV7-9 and TRBJ2-1; the table assigns TRBD1, which was not confirmed against the DNA. The CDR3 length is 16 residues, termini included. CDR1 is SEHNR and CDR2 is FQNEAQ in the germline V gene (reference sequence). The CDR3: CASSTFGSGQYNEKFF.